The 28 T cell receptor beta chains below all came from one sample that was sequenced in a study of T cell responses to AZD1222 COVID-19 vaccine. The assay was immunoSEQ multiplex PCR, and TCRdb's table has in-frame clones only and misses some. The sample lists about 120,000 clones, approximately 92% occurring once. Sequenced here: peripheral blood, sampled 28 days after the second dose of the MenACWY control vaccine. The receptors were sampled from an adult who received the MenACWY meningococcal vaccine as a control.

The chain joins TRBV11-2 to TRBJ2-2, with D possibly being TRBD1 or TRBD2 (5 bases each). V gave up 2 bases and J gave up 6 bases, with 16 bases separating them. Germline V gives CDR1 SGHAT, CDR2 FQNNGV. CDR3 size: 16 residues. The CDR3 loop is CASSLIRGRGAGELFF. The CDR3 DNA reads TGTGCCAGCAGCTTAATTAGGGGTAGGGGAGCCGGGGAGCTGTTTTTT.

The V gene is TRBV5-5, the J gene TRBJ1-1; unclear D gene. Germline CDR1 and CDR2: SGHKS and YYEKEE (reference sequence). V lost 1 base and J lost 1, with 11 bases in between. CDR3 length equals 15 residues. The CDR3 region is CASSLFEGSNTEAFF. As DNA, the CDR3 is TGTGCCAGCAGCTTGTTTGAGGGATCGAACACTGAAGCTTTCTTT.

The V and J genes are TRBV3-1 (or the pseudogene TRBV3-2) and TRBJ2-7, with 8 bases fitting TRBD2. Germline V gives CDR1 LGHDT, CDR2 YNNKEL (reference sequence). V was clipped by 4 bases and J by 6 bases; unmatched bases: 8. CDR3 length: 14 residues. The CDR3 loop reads CASSPLAGSSEQYF. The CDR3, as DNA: TGTGCCAGCAGCCCTCTAGCGGGTAGTAGCGAGCAGTACTTC.

The CDR3 here is CASSLAGGSYEQYF. CDR3 nucleotides: TGTGCCAGCAGCTTGGCCGGGGGGTCCTACGAGCAGTACTTC. The chain combines TRBV5-4 with TRBJ2-7; TRBD2 matches at 7 bases. This CDR3 comprises 14 residues. V was pared by 0 bases and J by 1 base, with 1 base of the junction left unmatched. CDR1 and CDR2 from the germline V gene are SGHNT and YYREEE (reference sequence).

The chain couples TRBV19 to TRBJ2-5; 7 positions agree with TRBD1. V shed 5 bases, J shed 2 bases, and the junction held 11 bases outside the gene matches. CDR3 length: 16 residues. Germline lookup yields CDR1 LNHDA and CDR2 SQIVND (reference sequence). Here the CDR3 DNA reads TGTGCCAGTAGTGCCAACCGCCCGGGACAGCAAGAGACCCAGTACTTC. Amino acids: CASSANRPGQQETQYF.

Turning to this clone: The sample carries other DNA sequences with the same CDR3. The CDR3 sequence is CASSYSSQGSYNEQFF. As DNA, the CDR3 is TGTGCCAGCAGTTACTCCTCGCAAGGTTCCTACAATGAGCAGTTCTTC. The rearrangement joins TRBV6-5 to TRBJ2-1, with D unclear. Germline CDR1 and CDR2: MNHEY and SVGAGI. Trimming took 0 bases from V and 1 from J, leaving 10 bases between them. The CDR3 sequence is 16 residues long.

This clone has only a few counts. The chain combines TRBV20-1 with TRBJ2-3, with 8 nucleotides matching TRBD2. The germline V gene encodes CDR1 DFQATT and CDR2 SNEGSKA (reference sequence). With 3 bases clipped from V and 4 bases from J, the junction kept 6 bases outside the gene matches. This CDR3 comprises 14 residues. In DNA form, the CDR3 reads TGCAGTGCTAGTAAGCGGGAGAGCCCAGATACGCAGTATTTT. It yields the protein CSASKRESPDTQYF.

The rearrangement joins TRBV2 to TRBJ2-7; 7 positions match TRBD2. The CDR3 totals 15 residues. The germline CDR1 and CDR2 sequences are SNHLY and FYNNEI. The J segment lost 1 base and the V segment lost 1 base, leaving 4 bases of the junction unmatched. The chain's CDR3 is CASSEVGLSSYEQYF. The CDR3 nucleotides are TGTGCCAGCAGTGAAGTGGGACTATCATCCTACGAGCAGTACTTC.

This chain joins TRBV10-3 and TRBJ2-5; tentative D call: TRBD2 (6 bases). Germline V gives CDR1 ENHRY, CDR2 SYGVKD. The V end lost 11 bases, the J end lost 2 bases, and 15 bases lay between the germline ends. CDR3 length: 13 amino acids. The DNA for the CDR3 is TGTGCCGTGAGGAGGGTCCCACAAGAGACCCAGTACTTC. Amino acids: CAVRRVPQETQYF.

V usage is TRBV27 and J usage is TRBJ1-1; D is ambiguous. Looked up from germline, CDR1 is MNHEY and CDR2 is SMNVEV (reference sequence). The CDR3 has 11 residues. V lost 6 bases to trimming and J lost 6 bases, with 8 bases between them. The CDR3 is CASRYRAEAFF. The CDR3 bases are TGTGCCAGCAGGTACCGGGCTGAAGCTTTCTTT.

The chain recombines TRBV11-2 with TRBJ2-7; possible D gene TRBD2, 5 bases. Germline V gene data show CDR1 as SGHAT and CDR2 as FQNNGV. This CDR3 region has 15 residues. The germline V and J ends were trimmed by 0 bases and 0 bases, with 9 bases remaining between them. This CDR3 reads CASSLERGSSYEQYF. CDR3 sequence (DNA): TGTGCCAGCAGCTTAGAACGGGGTAGCTCCTACGAGCAGTACTTC. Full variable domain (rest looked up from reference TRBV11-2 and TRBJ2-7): EAGVAQSPRYKIIEKRQSVAFWCNPISGHATLYWYQQILGQGPKLLIQFQNNGVVDDSQLPKDRFSAERLKGVDSTLKIQPAKLEDSAVYLCASSLERGSSYEQYFGPGTRLTVT.

CDR3 coding DNA: TGTGCCAGCAGACCGCCTGGACCGTCATTGTATGGCTACACCTTC. Its translation is CASRPPGPSLYGYTF. The rearrangement links TRBV25-1 to TRBJ1-2, with D unclear. The V gene lost 6 bases and the J gene lost 5 bases, with 19 bases spanning the gap. This CDR3 spans 15 amino acids. CDR1 and CDR2 from the germline V gene are MGHDK and SYGVNS.

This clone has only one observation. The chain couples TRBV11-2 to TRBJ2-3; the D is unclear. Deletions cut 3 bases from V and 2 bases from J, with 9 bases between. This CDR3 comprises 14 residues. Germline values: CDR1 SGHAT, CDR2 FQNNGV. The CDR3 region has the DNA TGTGCCAGCAGCTTTGGCACAGACACAGATACGCAGTATTTT. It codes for CASSFGTDTDTQYF.

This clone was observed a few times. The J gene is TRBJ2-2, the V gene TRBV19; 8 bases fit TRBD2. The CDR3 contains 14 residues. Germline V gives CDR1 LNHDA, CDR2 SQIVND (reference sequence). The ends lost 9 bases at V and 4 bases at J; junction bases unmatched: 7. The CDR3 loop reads CASTREGGTGELFF. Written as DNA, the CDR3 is TGTGCCAGCACCCGGGAGGGTGGCACCGGGGAGCTGTTTTTT.

The CDR3 spells CASSFALNTEAFF. CDR3 bases: TGTGCCAGCAGTTTTGCCCTTAACACTGAAGCTTTCTTT. V gene TRBV12-3 or TRBV12-4 combines with J gene TRBJ1-1; D ambiguous. Trimming took 3 bases from V and 2 from J, leaving 7 bases between them. This CDR3 contains 13 residues.

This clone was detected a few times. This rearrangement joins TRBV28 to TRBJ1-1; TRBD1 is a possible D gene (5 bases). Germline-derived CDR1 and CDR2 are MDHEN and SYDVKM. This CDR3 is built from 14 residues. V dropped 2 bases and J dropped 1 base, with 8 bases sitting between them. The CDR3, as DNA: TGTGCCAGCAGTTTAGGGCAGGGGAACACTGAAGCTTTCTTT. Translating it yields CASSLGQGNTEAFF.

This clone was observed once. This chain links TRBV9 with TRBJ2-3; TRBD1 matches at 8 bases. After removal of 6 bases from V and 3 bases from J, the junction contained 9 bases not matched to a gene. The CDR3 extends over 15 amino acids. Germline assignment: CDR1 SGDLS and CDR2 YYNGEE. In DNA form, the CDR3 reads TGTGCCAGCACAAAATTGGACAGGGCGACAGATACGCAGTATTTT. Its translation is CASTKLDRATDTQYF.

This CDR3 is CASSGGQRTRQPQHF. The CDR3 DNA reads TGTGCCAGCAGTGGAGGACAGCGAACACGGCAGCCCCAGCATTTT. This chain connects TRBV28 to TRBJ1-5; perhaps TRBD1 as D (6 bases). Trimming removed 5 bases at V and 7 bases at J, with 18 bases between. Germline loops: CDR1 MDHEN, CDR2 SYDVKM. The CDR3 covers 15 residues.

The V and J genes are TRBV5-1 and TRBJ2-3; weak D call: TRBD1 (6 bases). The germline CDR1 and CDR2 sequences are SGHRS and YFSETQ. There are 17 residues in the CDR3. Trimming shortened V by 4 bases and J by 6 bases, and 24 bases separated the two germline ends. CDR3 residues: CASSPTKTGGLGDTQYF. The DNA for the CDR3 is TGCGCCAGCAGCCCAACCAAGACAGGCGGCCTCGGTGATACGCAGTATTTT.

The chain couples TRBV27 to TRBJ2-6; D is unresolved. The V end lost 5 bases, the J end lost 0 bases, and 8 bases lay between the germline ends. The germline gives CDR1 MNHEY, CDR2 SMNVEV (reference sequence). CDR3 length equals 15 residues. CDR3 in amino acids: CASSPLNSGANVLTF. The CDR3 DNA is TGTGCCAGCAGTCCCCTGAACTCTGGGGCCAACGTCCTGACTTTC.

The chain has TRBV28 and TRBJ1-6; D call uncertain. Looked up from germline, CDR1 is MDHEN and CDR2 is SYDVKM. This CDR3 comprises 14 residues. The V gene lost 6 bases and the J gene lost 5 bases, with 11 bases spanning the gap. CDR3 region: CASRRAADNSPLHF. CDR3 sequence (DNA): TGTGCCAGCAGAAGGGCTGCGGATAATTCACCCCTCCACTTT.

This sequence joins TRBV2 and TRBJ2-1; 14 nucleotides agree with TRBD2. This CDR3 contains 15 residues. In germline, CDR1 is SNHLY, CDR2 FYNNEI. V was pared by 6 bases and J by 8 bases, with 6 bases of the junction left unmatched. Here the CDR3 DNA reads TGTGCCAGCAGGCCCACGGGACTAGCGGGAGATGAGCAGTTCTTC. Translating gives CASRPTGLAGDEQFF.

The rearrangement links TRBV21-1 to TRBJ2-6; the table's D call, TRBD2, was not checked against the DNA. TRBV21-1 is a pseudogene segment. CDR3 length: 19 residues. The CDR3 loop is CASSKDRGTRSSGANVLTF. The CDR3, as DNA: TGTGCCAGCAGCAAAGATCGGGGGACTAGAAGCTCTGGGGCCAACGTCCTGACTTTC.

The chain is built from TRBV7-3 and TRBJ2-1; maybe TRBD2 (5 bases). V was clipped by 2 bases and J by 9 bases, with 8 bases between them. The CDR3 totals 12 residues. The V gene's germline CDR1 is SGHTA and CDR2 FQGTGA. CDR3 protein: CASSLVGSEQFF. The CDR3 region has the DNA TGTGCCAGCAGCTTAGTAGGGAGTGAGCAGTTCTTC.

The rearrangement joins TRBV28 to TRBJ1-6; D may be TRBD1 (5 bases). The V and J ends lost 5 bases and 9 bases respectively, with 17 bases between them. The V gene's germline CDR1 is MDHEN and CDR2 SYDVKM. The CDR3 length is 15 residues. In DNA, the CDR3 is TGTGCCAGCAGTGACGGAACGACAGATACTTCACCCCTCCACTTT. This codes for CASSDGTTDTSPLHF.

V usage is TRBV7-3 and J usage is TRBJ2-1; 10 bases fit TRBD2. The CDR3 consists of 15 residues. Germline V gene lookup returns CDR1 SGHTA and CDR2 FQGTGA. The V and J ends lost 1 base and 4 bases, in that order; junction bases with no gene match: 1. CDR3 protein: CASSLIAGGYNEQFF. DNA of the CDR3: TGTGCCAGCAGCTTAATAGCGGGAGGTTACAATGAGCAGTTCTTC.

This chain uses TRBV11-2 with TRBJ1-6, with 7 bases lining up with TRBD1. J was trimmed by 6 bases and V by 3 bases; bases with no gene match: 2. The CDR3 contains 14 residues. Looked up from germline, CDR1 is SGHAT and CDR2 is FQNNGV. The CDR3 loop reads CASSFRDSNSPLHF. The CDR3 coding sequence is TGTGCCAGCAGCTTCCGGGACAGTAATTCACCCCTCCACTTT. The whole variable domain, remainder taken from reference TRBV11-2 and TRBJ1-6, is EAGVAQSPRYKIIEKRQSVAFWCNPISGHATLYWYQQILGQGPKLLIQFQNNGVVDDSQLPKDRFSAERLKGVDSTLKIQPAKLEDSAVYLCASSFRDSNSPLHFGNGTRLTVT.

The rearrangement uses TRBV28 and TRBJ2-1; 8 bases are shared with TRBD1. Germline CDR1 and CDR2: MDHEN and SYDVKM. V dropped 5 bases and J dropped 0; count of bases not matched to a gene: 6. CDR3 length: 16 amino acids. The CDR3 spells CASSRQGTRSYNEQFF. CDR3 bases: TGTGCCAGCAGTAGACAGGGGACTCGCTCCTACAATGAGCAGTTCTTC.